Listed here are 13 T cell receptor beta chains from one sample, sequenced in a study of human T cells and chemical hapten exposure. Time point described: patch test 1, 2 weeks after DPC sensitization. The treatment: therapeutic diphenylcyclopropenone sensitization with weekly scalp DPC. From the RACE reads, TCRdb called clonotypes with MiXCR, one entry per CDR3 protein. There are roughly 190,000 distinct CDR3 sequences in the sample; 20% to 25% occur only once, and approximately 6.4% lies in the top ten. Sequencing was performed on whole blood, taken in connection with sensitization to the hapten diphenylcyclopropenone (DPC). Source of these receptors: a woman aged 50 to 65 with alopecia areata. Some clones in this sample may be carry-over from other donors' samples.

This clonotype was seen a few times. The chain links TRBV20-1 to TRBJ2-3; a weak D match, TRBD2 (5 bases). V was trimmed by 3 bases and J by 10 bases, leaving 14 bases between them. The CDR3 covers 12 residues. Germline V lookup: CDR1 DFQATT, CDR2 SNEGSKA (reference sequence). DNA for the CDR3: TGCAGTGCTAGTTTGGACCAGCGGTCGCAGTATTTT. This codes for CSASLDQRSQYF.

The V and J genes are TRBV18 and TRBJ2-3; D is ambiguous. The V end was cut by 4 bases, the J end by 2 bases, with 7 bases between. The CDR3 extends over 13 amino acids. Per germline, CDR1 KGHSH and CDR2 LQKENI. The CDR3 region has the DNA TGTGCCAGCTCACTCGACCACACAGATACGCAGTATTTT. Translated, it gives CASSLDHTDTQYF.

The J gene is TRBJ2-1, the V gene TRBV27; 10 bases map to TRBD2. V shed 4 bases and J 5 bases; nucleotides not matched to a gene: 5. The CDR3 length is 15 residues. Germline values: CDR1 MNHEY, CDR2 SMNVEV (reference sequence). The CDR3 DNA reads TGTGCCAGCAGTTGGAGCGGGGGGGATAACAATGAGCAGTTCTTC. This encodes CASSWSGGDNNEQFF.

The CDR3, as DNA: TGTGCCAGTAGTGTTTACCCCGGGACAGGGAGCGCAGATACGCAGTATTTT. This codes for CASSVYPGTGSADTQYF. The V gene is TRBV19, the J gene TRBJ2-3, with TRBD1 identical over 9 bases. The germline CDR1 and CDR2 sequences are LNHDA and SQIVND (reference sequence). CDR3 length equals 17 residues. Trimming removed 5 bases from V and 4 bases from J; junction bases left unmatched: 13.

Only one count was recorded for this clonotype. The V call is TRBV20-1, the J call TRBJ1-1; tentative D call: TRBD1 (5 bases). Germline lookup yields CDR1 DFQATT and CDR2 SNEGSKA (reference sequence). The CDR3 extends over 13 amino acids. Between the trimmed V and J ends, which lost 1 base and 1 base, there was a span of 7 bases. The CDR3 sequence is CSARVGQNTEAFF. For the CDR3, the DNA is TGCAGTGCTAGAGTAGGACAGAACACTGAAGCTTTCTTT.

The CDR3 reads CASSTGQGAGEQYF. CDR3 sequence (DNA): TGTGCCAGCAGCACCGGACAGGGGGCGGGCGAGCAGTACTTC. V and J are TRBV11-2 and TRBJ2-7; 11 bases match TRBD1. The CDR3 is made up of 14 amino acids. After removal of 5 bases from V and 6 bases from J, the junction contained 6 bases not matched to a gene. Germline V CDR1 and CDR2: SGHAT, FQNNGV.

This clonotype has more than one count but fewer than ten. The chain joins TRBV20-1 to TRBJ2-2; 10 bases are shared with TRBD2. V shed 5 bases and J 4 bases; nucleotides not matched to a gene: 7. This CDR3 is 15 amino acids long. Per the germline V gene, CDR1 is DFQATT and CDR2 is SNEGSKA (reference sequence). The CDR3 DNA sequence: TGCAGTGCTCGAGCGGGGGGGGGCCCCACCGGGGAGCTGTTTTTT. Its translation is CSARAGGGPTGELFF.

This clonotype showed up just a few times. This chain links TRBV15 with TRBJ1-2; 7 nucleotides align to TRBD1. There are 15 residues in the CDR3. V gave up 0 bases and J gave up 5 bases; unmatched junction bases: 6. CDR1 is LNHNV, CDR2 YYDKDF, per germline (reference sequence). The DNA of the CDR3 is TGTGCCACCAGCAGAGATCAAGGGGGCGGGTATGGCTACACCTTC. Amino acid sequence: CATSRDQGGGYGYTF.

This sequence joins TRBV7-9 and TRBJ2-5, with D perhaps matching TRBD2 (5 bases). CDR1 is SEHNR and CDR2 is FQNEAQ in the germline V gene (reference sequence). This CDR3 has 14 residues. Trimming pared 4 bases from V and 0 bases from J, leaving 9 bases between. Written as DNA, the CDR3 is TGTGCCAGCAGCTCGGACGGGGACCAAGAGACCCAGTACTTC. Its protein product is CASSSDGDQETQYF.

The V call is TRBV12-3 or TRBV12-4, the J call TRBJ1-2; the D is unclear. The CDR3 covers 14 residues. V lost 5 bases and J lost 4, with 14 bases in between. This CDR3 is CASSPAGLVYGYTF. In DNA, the CDR3 is TGTGCCAGCAGTCCCGCCGGGTTGGTCTATGGCTACACCTTC.

As regards this clonotype: The junction and the germline gene differ at one end; a read error may be behind it. The gene calls are TRBV27 and TRBJ2-1; TRBD1 aligns across 10 bases. The CDR3 sequence is 17 residues long. Germline V CDR1 and CDR2: MNHEY, SMNVEV (reference sequence). The CDR3 nucleotides are TGTGCCAGCAGTCTATCCCCCGGGACAGGGGCTTACAATGAGCAGTTCTTC. This gives the protein CASSLSPGTGAYNEQFF.

The chain uses TRBV15 and TRBJ2-3; 8 bases line up with TRBD2. J was trimmed by 5 bases and V by 0 bases; bases with no gene match: 7. Germline V gene lookup returns CDR1 LNHNV and CDR2 YYDKDF (reference sequence). The CDR3 has 16 residues. The CDR3: CATSRESGGGKDTQYF. DNA of the CDR3: TGTGCCACCAGCAGAGAATCGGGGGGGGGAAAAGATACGCAGTATTTT.

The chain carries TRBV28 and TRBJ2-5, with 12 bases identical to TRBD2. V was clipped by 5 bases and J by 6 bases; unmatched bases: 7. CDR1 MDHEN and CDR2 SYDVKM come from the germline V gene. The CDR3 spans 15 residues. The CDR3 is CASSPTSGSYQTQYF. CDR3 DNA: TGTGCCAGCAGTCCGACTAGCGGGAGCTATCAGACCCAGTACTTC.